One and the same sample provided the 21 T cell receptor beta chains below, sequenced in a study of beta chain features in type 1 diabetes. General observations from the study: Moderate but significant shortening of TCRB CDR3s was recorded in all four CD4+ subsets from Type 1 diabetes patients.

These receptors have no identified antigens. The investigators reverse transcribed all of the isolated RNA, so they sequenced expressed TCRB transcripts. TCRdb keeps only in-frame clones here, not all; method: immunoSEQ multiplex PCR. The table has 630,000 or so clones, over 11% seen once. Sequencing input: naive CD4+ T cells from blood. The receptors derive from a young man with type 1 diabetes.

This clone has only a few counts. The chain couples TRBV2 to TRBJ1-5; D is undetermined. The CDR3 is made up of 12 amino acids. V was trimmed by 7 bases and J by 7 bases, leaving 11 bases between them. CDR1 is SNHLY and CDR2 is FYNNEI in the germline V gene. As DNA, the CDR3 is TGTGCCAGCAAAAGGGAGGGACAGCCCCAGCATTTT. Translation: CASKREGQPQHF.

The chain combines TRBV14 with TRBJ2-2, with D uncertain. CDR3 size: 14 residues. V shed 2 bases and J shed 6 bases, with 10 bases lying between them. CDR1 and CDR2 (germline): SGHDN, FVKESK. CDR3 residues: CASSQRPQSGELFF. The CDR3 bases are TGTGCCAGCAGCCAAAGACCGCAGTCCGGGGAGCTGTTTTTT.

The chain uses TRBV30 and TRBJ1-1; 9 nucleotides line up with TRBD1. V gave up 6 bases and J gave up 3 bases; unmatched junction bases: 5. The CDR3 is 13 residues long. Per germline, CDR1 GTSNPN and CDR2 SVGIG (reference sequence). The CDR3 DNA follows: TGTGCCTGCTCCAGGACAGGGGACACTGAAGCTTTCTTT. It specifies CACSRTGDTEAFF.

DNA for the CDR3: TGTGCCAGCAGCTTAGGTGGCGGGATCTCCCAGGAGGAGCAGTACTTC. It translates to CASSLGGGISQEEQYF. The rearrangement links TRBV7-2 to TRBJ2-7, with D possibly TRBD2 on 6 matching bases. Trimming took 1 base from V and 7 from J, leaving 20 bases between them. The CDR3 consists of 16 residues. Germline CDR1 is SGHTA and CDR2 is FQGNSA. The full variable domain, in which reference TRBV7-2 and TRBJ2-7 provide the parts outside the CDR3, is GAGVSQSPSNKVTEKGKDVELRCDPISGHTALYWYRQSLGQGLEFLIYFQGNSAPDKSGLPSDRFSAERTGGSVSTLTIQRTQQEDSAVYLCASSLGGGISQEEQYFGPGTRLTVT.

This clone was counted only a few times. J is TRBJ1-2 and V is TRBV20-1; no firm D call. CDR1 is DFQATT, CDR2 SNEGSKA, per germline (reference sequence). The CDR3 has 11 residues. V gave up 5 bases and J gave up 4 bases, with 8 bases separating them. The CDR3 DNA reads as TGCAGTGCTCCGGTGATCTATGGCTACACCTTC. This gives the protein CSAPVIYGYTF.

This clone has only a few counts. The genes are TRBV4-3 and TRBJ2-7, with TRBD1 matching over 10 bases. CDR1 and CDR2 from the germline V gene are LGHNA and YSLEER. V gave up 1 base and J gave up 1 base; unmatched junction bases: 7. This CDR3 comprises 17 residues. The CDR3 loop is CASSQATPGQGSYEQYF. CDR3 DNA: TGCGCCAGCAGCCAAGCTACCCCGGGACAGGGGTCCTACGAGCAGTACTTC.

The chain links TRBV18 to TRBJ1-2; D remains unclear. The germline V gene encodes CDR1 KGHSH and CDR2 LQKENI. CDR3 length: 14 amino acids. V was pared by 3 bases and J by 3 bases, with 11 bases between. CDR3: CASSPTPRDYGYTF. CDR3 DNA sequence: TGTGCCAGCTCACCCACACCCCGGGACTATGGCTACACCTTC.

This clone was counted a few times. J is TRBJ2-3 and V is TRBV5-1, with a tentative D call TRBD2 (5 bases). The V and J ends lost 2 bases and 4 bases respectively, with 11 bases between them. CDR3 length: 14 amino acids. Germline V gene data show CDR1 as SGHRS and CDR2 as YFSETQ. As DNA, the CDR3 is TGCGCCAGCAGCTTCCCGGGGAGTCCAGATACGCAGTATTTT. Its translation is CASSFPGSPDTQYF.

This chain joins TRBV20-1 and TRBJ2-3; D is undetermined. CDR1 is DFQATT, CDR2 SNEGSKA, per germline (reference sequence). CDR3 length: 11 amino acids. V lost 1 base and J 5 bases, leaving 4 bases between the germline ends. The DNA of the CDR3 is TGCAGTGCTAGAGGGCGAGATACGCAGTATTTT. Encoded protein: CSARGRDTQYF.

Only a few counts were recorded for this clone. The chain recombines TRBV30 with TRBJ1-5, with D perhaps TRBD1 (6 bases). Germline V lookup: CDR1 GTSNPN, CDR2 SVGIG (reference sequence). This CDR3 has 14 amino acids. V lost 5 bases, J lost 4 bases, and 15 bases lay in between. CDR3 DNA sequence: TGTGCCTGGGAGCCGGGACACCAGAATCAGCCCCAGCATTTT. Encoded protein: CAWEPGHQNQPQHF.

About this clone: Other nucleotide sequences from this sample produce the same CDR3. The chain uses TRBV30 and TRBJ1-6, with 7 bases that match TRBD1. This CDR3 is built from 13 residues. V shed 1 base and J 6 bases; nucleotides not matched to a gene: 0. Germline-derived CDR1 and CDR2 are GTSNPN and SVGIG (reference sequence). CDR3 residues: CAWSGTGNSPLHF. CDR3 DNA: TGTGCCTGGAGTGGGACAGGTAATTCACCCCTCCACTTT.

Here the CDR3 reads CASSVGLGQSTYEQYF. The CDR3 nucleotides read TGTGCCAGCAGCGTTGGATTGGGACAGTCTACCTACGAGCAGTACTTC. This rearrangement joins TRBV9 to TRBJ2-7, with TRBD1 matching 7 bases. V trimming: 2 bases; J trimming: 2 bases; junction bases outside the gene matches: 10. The CDR3 is 16 amino acids. Germline V gives CDR1 SGDLS, CDR2 YYNGEE.

This clone was recorded a few times. This chain uses TRBV28 with TRBJ1-5; 10 bases align to TRBD1. The germline gives CDR1 MDHEN, CDR2 SYDVKM. V lost 4 bases and J lost 2; bases outside the gene matches: 11. The CDR3 extends over 18 amino acids. The CDR3 reads CASSSPPDRGLGNQPQHF. CDR3 nucleotide sequence: TGTGCCAGCAGTTCACCTCCCGACAGGGGGCTTGGCAATCAGCCCCAGCATTTT.

This clone has just a few counts. Within the sample, other DNA sequences also encode this same CDR3. The chain links TRBV7-2 to TRBJ2-1; D is undetermined. V dropped 1 base and J dropped 5 bases, with 6 bases sitting between them. This CDR3 contains 13 residues. CDR1 and CDR2 (germline): SGHTA, FQGNSA. The CDR3 here is CASSLGRDNEQFF. As DNA, the CDR3 is TGTGCCAGCAGCTTAGGACGTGACAATGAGCAGTTCTTC.

The chain recombines TRBV6-5 with TRBJ1-6, with D possibly being TRBD1 (5 bases). The CDR3 has 14 amino acids. Germline CDR1 is MNHEY and CDR2 is SVGAGI. Trimming cost V 8 bases and J 7 bases, with 15 bases left between them. The CDR3 region has the DNA TGTGCCAGCCGGATCTTCAGGGCGAATTCACCCCTCCACTTT. Protein sequence: CASRIFRANSPLHF.

The table lists this clone with a few counts. V is TRBV30 and J is TRBJ1-3, with D uncertain. The CDR3 sequence is 14 residues long. CDR1 GTSNPN and CDR2 SVGIG come from the germline V gene (reference sequence). V shed 4 bases and J shed 0 bases, with 10 bases lying between them. The CDR3 protein is CAWNFQFSGNTIYF. In DNA, the CDR3 is TGTGCCTGGAATTTTCAGTTCTCTGGAAACACCATATATTTT.

On this clone itself: The sample has other DNA sequences that encode this CDR3 too. CDR3 nucleotide sequence: TGCGCCAGCAGCTTGGGGGCGGGGAGCACAGATACGCAGTATTTT. Residues: CASSLGAGSTDTQYF. The chain combines TRBV5-1 with TRBJ2-3, with D possibly matching TRBD2 (6 bases). V was trimmed by 0 bases and J by 0 bases, leaving 8 bases between them. The CDR3 has 15 residues. Germline V CDR1 and CDR2: SGHRS, YFSETQ.

This rearrangement joins TRBV5-1 to TRBJ2-3, with D unresolved. Trimming took 1 base from V and 4 from J, leaving 16 bases between them. Germline V gene sequence: CDR1 SGHRS, CDR2 YFSETQ. The CDR3 loop spans 16 amino acids. CDR3 in amino acids: CASSLIGLVGPDTQYF. The CDR3 DNA reads as TGCGCCAGCAGCTTGATTGGGCTAGTCGGCCCAGATACGCAGTATTTT.

The chain is built from TRBV9 and TRBJ2-5, with TRBD2 matching 9 bases. CDR1 and CDR2 (germline): SGDLS, YYNGEE. The CDR3 contains 15 residues. Trimming at V came to 4 bases and at J to 2 bases, leaving 6 bases not matched to a gene. The CDR3 is CASSPLAGDQETQYF. The DNA of the CDR3 is TGTGCCAGCAGCCCATTAGCGGGGGATCAAGAGACCCAGTACTTC.

Concerning this clone itself: Within the sample, other DNA sequences also encode this same CDR3. For the CDR3, the DNA is TGTGCCAGCAGCTCTGGCGATGAGCAGTTCTTC. Translating it yields CASSSGDEQFF. The genes are TRBV7-9 and TRBJ2-1, with unresolved D. CDR3 size: 11 residues. Germline loops: CDR1 SEHNR, CDR2 FQNEAQ (reference sequence). V gave up 4 bases and J gave up 8 bases, with 6 bases separating them. Combining the CDR3 with reference TRBV7-9 and TRBJ2-1 gives the whole variable domain DTGVSQNPRHKITKRGQNVTFRCDPISEHNRLYWYRQTLGQGPEFLTYFQNEAQLEKSRLLSDRFSAERPKGSFSTLEIQRTEQGDSAMYLCASSSGDEQFFGPGTRLTVL.

The chain recombines TRBV4-2 with TRBJ2-3; D perhaps matches TRBD2 (6 bases). Trimming pared 0 bases from V and 8 bases from J, leaving 18 bases between. The germline V gene has CDR1 LGHNA and CDR2 YNFKEQ. This CDR3 region has 16 residues. In nucleotides, the CDR3 is TGTGCCAGCAGCCAAGATGAGGCGGGGCGACGGGTTACGCAGTATTTT. It translates to CASSQDEAGRRVTQYF.